This is a list of T cell receptor beta chains from one sample in a study of cytomegalovirus exposure and HLA in healthy donors. TCRdb's copy holds only in-frame clones and misses some; the assay was immunoSEQ multiplex PCR. The sample has 250,000 or so clones; nearly 95% are singletons. The sequenced sample was PBMCs. The receptors stem from a girl aged 2-9 years in good health and CMV-seronegative. CDR3s include the opening cysteine and the closing phenylalanine or tryptophan. The D gene is left open where the match is weak. Expanded clones are given a class, and other clones once, few, many or no size at all.

D	size	V	J	CDR3	DNA
.	.	TRBV27	TRBJ2-1	CASSLSVGAAFRNEQFF	TGTGCCAGCAGTTTATCGGTGGGGGCGGCGTTTAGGAATGAGCAGTTCTTC
TRBD2	.	TRBV29-1	TRBJ2-7	CSVEGLAGASSYEQYF	TGCAGCGTTGAGGGACTAGCGGGGGCCTCCTCCTACGAGCAGTACTTC
.	.	TRBV5-1	TRBJ2-6	CASSLATGGRPGANVLTF	TGCGCCAGCAGCTTGGCGACAGGCGGGAGACCTGGGGCCAACGTCCTGACTTTC
.	.	TRBV6-1	TRBJ1-6	CASREGPSYNSPLHF	TGTGCCAGCAGAGAAGGGCCCAGTTATAATTCACCCCTCCACTTT
.	.	TRBV10-1	TRBJ2-2	CASMAGGTGELFF	TGCGCCAGCATGGCAGGGGGGACCGGGGAGCTGTTTTTT
.	once	TRBV15	TRBJ1-2	CATSRGGGSDYGYTF	TGTGCCACCAGCAGAGGGGGGGGATCAGACTATGGCTACACCTTC
TRBD1	.	TRBV7-9	TRBJ1-2	CASLGQGLYGYTF	TGTGCCAGCTTGGGACAGGGGCTCTATGGCTACACCTTC
TRBD1	once	TRBV19	TRBJ2-5	CASSFPPGQGMETQYF	TGTGCCAGTAGTTTCCCCCCCGGACAGGGAATGGAGACCCAGTACTTC
TRBD2	.	TRBV15	TRBJ2-3	CATGRLADTQYF	TGTGCCACCGGGAGACTAGCTGATACGCAGTATTTT
TRBD1	.	TRBV30	TRBJ2-7	CAWNAQGASPEQYF	TGTGCCTGGAATGCGCAGGGGGCGTCCCCCGAGCAGTACTTC
TRBD1	.	TRBV6-1	TRBJ2-3	CASSRGQGYEDTQYF	TGTGCCAGCAGTCGCGGACAGGGGTACGAGGATACGCAGTATTTT
TRBD2	.	TRBV30	TRBJ2-1	CATSGGPTLGNEQFF	TGTGCCACTAGCGGGGGACCTACCCTGGGCAATGAGCAGTTCTTC
.	once	TRBV28	TRBJ2-7	CASIGRGDEQYF	TGTGCCAGCATCGGCAGGGGGGACGAGCAGTACTTC
TRBD2	.	TRBV5-4	TRBJ2-1	CASSLELAGDIAYNEQFF	TGTGCCAGCAGCTTGGAACTAGCGGGAGATATTGCCTACAATGAGCAGTTCTTC
.	.	TRBV29-1	TRBJ1-3	CSVETRGARYF	TGCAGCGTTGAAACCCGGGGGGCGCGATATTTT
.	.	TRBV5-4	TRBJ1-6	CASSLIGQGDSPLHF	TGTGCCAGCAGCTTGATAGGACAAGGGGATTCACCCCTCCACTTT
TRBD2	.	TRBV27	TRBJ2-1	CASSLGGTTFNEQFF	TGTGCCAGCAGTTTGGGGGGGACTACTTTCAATGAGCAGTTCTTC
.	few	TRBV5-6	TRBJ2-2	CASQGLNTGELFF	TGTGCCTCACAGGGATTGAACACCGGGGAGCTGTTTTTT
TRBD1	.	TRBV6-1	TRBJ1-2	CASSQDRVMSGYTF	TGTGCCAGCAGCCAGGACAGGGTAATGAGTGGCTACACCTTC
.	.	TRBV6-5	TRBJ1-1	CASSYSGTLSLAFF	TGTGCCAGCAGTTACTCGGGGACTTTGTCCTTGGCTTTCTTT
.	.	TRBV6-1	TRBJ2-7	CASSDFARFYEQYF	TGTGCCAGCAGTGATTTTGCGAGATTCTACGAGCAGTACTTC
.	.	TRBV2	TRBJ1-1	CAIPTEKYSNTEAFF	TGTGCCATCCCGACAGAAAAATATTCGAACACTGAAGCTTTCTTT
.	few	TRBV30	TRBJ1-2	CAWSSTGLTYGYTF	TGTGCCTGGAGCAGCACAGGCCTGACCTATGGCTACACCTTC
.	.	TRBV18	TRBJ2-1	CASSPPGERSEQFF	TGTGCCAGCTCACCCCCGGGAGAAAGGAGTGAGCAGTTCTTC
.	.	TRBV10-2	TRBJ1-1	CASSEGRNTEAFF	TGCGCCAGCAGTGAGGGCAGGAACACTGAAGCTTTCTTT
TRBD1	.	TRBV10-3	TRBJ1-4	CAISESWGQGYEKLFF	TGTGCCATCAGTGAGTCGTGGGGACAGGGTTATGAAAAACTGTTTTTT
TRBD2	.	TRBV2	TRBJ2-3	CASRAGDFPGTDTQYF	TGTGCCAGCAGGGCGGGAGATTTTCCTGGCACAGATACGCAGTATTTT
TRBD1	once	TRBV13	TRBJ2-7	CASSQGAYEQYF	TGTGCCAGCAGCCAGGGGGCCTACGAGCAGTACTTC
.	.	TRBV11-2	TRBJ2-3	CASSSPNQDTQYF	TGTGCCAGCAGTTCCCCCAATCAAGATACGCAGTATTTT
.	.	TRBV5-4	TRBJ2-5	CASSPPLQETQYF	TGTGCCAGCAGCCCCCCGCTACAAGAGACCCAGTACTTC
TRBD1	.	TRBV10-1	TRBJ2-1	CASTPPSRGRPYNEQFF	TGCGCCAGCACACCCCCCAGCAGGGGGAGACCCTACAATGAGCAGTTCTTC
TRBD2	.	TRBV4-2	TRBJ2-1	CASSQVWTGDSGLAGPYNEQFF	TGTGCCAGCAGCCAAGTCTGGACAGGGGACTCGGGACTAGCGGGACCCTACAATGAGCAGTTCTTC
.	.	TRBV7-8	TRBJ1-2	CASSPSGTYYGYTF	TGTGCCAGCAGCCCCTCGGGAACCTACTATGGCTACACCTTC
TRBD2	.	TRBV4-1	TRBJ2-3	CASSQAERGGEDTQYF	TGCGCCAGCAGCCAAGCTGAACGGGGGGGCGAGGATACGCAGTATTTT
.	.	TRBV6-6	TRBJ1-2	CASSPTRDYGYTF	TGTGCCAGCAGCCCTACTCGAGACTATGGCTACACCTTC
TRBD2	once	TRBV2	TRBJ2-3	CASSGTSGRPSTDTQYF	TGTGCCAGCAGTGGGACTAGCGGGAGGCCTAGCACAGATACGCAGTATTTT
TRBD1	.	TRBV5-4	TRBJ2-7	CASNDRGVHEQYF	TGTGCCAGCAACGACAGGGGAGTCCACGAGCAGTACTTC